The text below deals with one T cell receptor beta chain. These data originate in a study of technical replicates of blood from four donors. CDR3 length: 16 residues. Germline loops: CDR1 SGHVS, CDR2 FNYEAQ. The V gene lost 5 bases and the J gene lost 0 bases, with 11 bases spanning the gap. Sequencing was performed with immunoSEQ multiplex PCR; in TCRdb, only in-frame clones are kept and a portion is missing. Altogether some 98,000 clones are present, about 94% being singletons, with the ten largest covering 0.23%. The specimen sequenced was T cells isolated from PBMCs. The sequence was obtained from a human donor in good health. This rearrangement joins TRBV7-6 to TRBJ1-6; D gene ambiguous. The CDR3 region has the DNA TGTGCCAGCAGCCGTGAGGGTCTCTCCTATAATTCACCCCTCCACTTT. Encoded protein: CASSREGLSYNSPLHF.